The 2 T cell receptor beta chains presented below share a single source sample, sequenced in a study of human T cells and chemical hapten exposure (dated by TCRdb to the early 2020s). What this sample's time point label stands for: patch test 3, about 24 weeks after DPC sensitization. The sample's treatment or condition label, in plain terms: therapeutic diphenylcyclopropenone sensitization with weekly scalp DPC. Library generation was performed with RACE. For sequencing, a NextSeq 500 was employed. In TCRdb, the public reads were trimmed at Q25 with fastp and aligned with MiXCR, with productive beta chains retained. CDR3 protein sequences are deduplicated, and each keeps its most common genes and DNA. For this sample the table gives 85,000 to 100,000 distinct CDR3 sequences, of which 25% to 35% were detected only once. Around a tenth of the sample is held by the ten biggest clonotypes. This sample comprised whole blood, obtained in connection with sensitization to the hapten diphenylcyclopropenone (DPC). Every receptor here comes from a man aged 35-49 years with alopecia areata. Some clones in this sample may be carry-over from other donors' samples.

This clonotype was counted between two and nine times. The gene calls are TRBV7-9 and TRBJ2-3; 8 nucleotides match TRBD2. The CDR3 has 18 residues. Germline V CDR1 and CDR2: SEHNR, FQNEAQ (reference sequence). V lost 5 bases to trimming and J lost 0 bases; unmatched junction nucleotides: 13. Here the CDR3 DNA reads TGTGCCAGCAGCCCCCGCGGGGCGGGAGGCCGAAGCACAGATACGCAGTATTTT. It codes for CASSPRGAGGRSTDTQYF.

This clonotype was detected only a few times. The chain combines TRBV12-3 or TRBV12-4 with TRBJ2-1; D remains unclear. V gave up 3 bases and J gave up 8 bases, with 11 bases separating them. CDR3 length: 13 amino acids. The CDR3 DNA reads TGTGCCAGCAGTTTTTTACCACGGGATGAGCAGTTCTTC. It is translated as CASSFLPRDEQFF.